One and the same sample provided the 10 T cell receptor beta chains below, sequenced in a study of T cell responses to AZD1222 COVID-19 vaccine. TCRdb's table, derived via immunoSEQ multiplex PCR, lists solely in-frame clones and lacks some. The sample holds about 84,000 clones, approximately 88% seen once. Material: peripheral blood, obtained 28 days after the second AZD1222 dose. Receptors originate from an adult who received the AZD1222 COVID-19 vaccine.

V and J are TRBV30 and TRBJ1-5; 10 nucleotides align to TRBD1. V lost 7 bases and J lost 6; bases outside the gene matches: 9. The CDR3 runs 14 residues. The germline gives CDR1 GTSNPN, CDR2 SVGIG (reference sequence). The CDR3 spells CAFRGQGVSQPQHF. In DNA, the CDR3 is TGTGCCTTCCGCGGACAGGGGGTGAGTCAGCCCCAGCATTTT.

The CDR3 sequence is CATSDLGSPGTGELFF. The CDR3 DNA reads as TGTGCCACCAGTGATCTGGGTAGTCCGGGCACCGGGGAGCTGTTTTTT. This sequence joins TRBV24-1 and TRBJ2-2; unclear D gene. The ends were cut back, 3 bases at V and 4 bases at J, with 14 bases in the middle. The CDR3 spans 16 residues. The germline V gene has CDR1 KGHDR and CDR2 SFDVKD.

DNA of the CDR3: TGTGCCAGCAGTTTAGGGACGCATCAGCCCCAGCATTTT. It specifies CASSLGTHQPQHF. The rearrangement links TRBV12-3 or TRBV12-4 to TRBJ1-5, with no clear D. Between the trimmed V and J ends, which lost 1 base and 5 bases, there was a span of 6 bases. This CDR3 region has 13 residues.

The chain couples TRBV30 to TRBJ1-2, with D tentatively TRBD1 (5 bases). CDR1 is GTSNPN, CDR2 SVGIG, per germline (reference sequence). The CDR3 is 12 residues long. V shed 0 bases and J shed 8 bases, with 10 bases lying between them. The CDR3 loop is CAWSVGAGGYTF. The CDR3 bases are TGTGCCTGGAGTGTTGGGGCAGGGGGCTACACCTTC.

CDR3: CASNTGTDTQYF. CDR3 bases: TGTGCCAGTAACACGGGTACAGATACGCAGTATTTT. The chain joins TRBV19 to TRBJ2-3; D uncertain. Between the trimmed V and J ends, which lost 7 bases and 3 bases, there was a span of 8 bases. Looked up from germline, CDR1 is LNHDA and CDR2 is SQIVND (reference sequence). This CDR3 is built from 12 residues.

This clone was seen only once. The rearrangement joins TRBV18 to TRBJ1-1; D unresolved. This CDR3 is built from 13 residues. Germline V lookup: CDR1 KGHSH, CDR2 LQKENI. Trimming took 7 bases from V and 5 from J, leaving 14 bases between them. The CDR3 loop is CASFGREETEAFF. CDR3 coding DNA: TGTGCCAGCTTCGGGCGGGAGGAGACTGAAGCTTTCTTT. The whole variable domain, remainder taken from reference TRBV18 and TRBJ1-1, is NAGVMQNPRHLVRRRGQEARLRCSPMKGHSHVYWYRQLPEEGLKFMVYLQKENIIDESGMPKERFSAEFPKEGPSILRIQQVVRGDSAAYFCASFGREETEAFFGQGTRLTVV.

The CDR3 sequence: CASSQDGGGRSSYEQYF. The CDR3 DNA reads TGCGCCAGCAGCCAAGATGGGGGAGGCAGGAGCTCCTACGAGCAGTACTTC. This chain uses TRBV4-1 with TRBJ2-7, with D possibly TRBD2 on 6 matching bases. Germline CDR1 is MGHRA and CDR2 is YSYEKL. This CDR3 region has 17 residues. V dropped 0 bases and J dropped 0 bases, with 15 bases sitting between them.

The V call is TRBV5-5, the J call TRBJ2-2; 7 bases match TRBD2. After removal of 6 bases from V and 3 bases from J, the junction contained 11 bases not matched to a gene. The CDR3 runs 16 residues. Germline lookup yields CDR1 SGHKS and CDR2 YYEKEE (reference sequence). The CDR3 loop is CASTPVGGGDTGELFF. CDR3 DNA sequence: TGTGCCAGCACCCCGGTTGGGGGAGGGGACACCGGGGAGCTGTTTTTT. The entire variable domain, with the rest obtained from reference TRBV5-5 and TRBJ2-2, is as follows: DAGVTQSPTHLIKTRGQQVTLRCSPISGHKSVSWYQQVLGQGPQFIFQYYEKEERGRGNFPDRFSARQFPNYSSELNVNALLLGDSALYLCASTPVGGGDTGELFFGEGSRLTVL.

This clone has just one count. The CDR3: CATSTGLSTDTQYF. CDR3 DNA sequence: TGTGCCACCAGCACGGGACTTAGCACAGATACGCAGTATTTT. The rearrangement links TRBV15 to TRBJ2-3; D possibly corresponds to TRBD2 (6 bases). Germline V lookup: CDR1 LNHNV, CDR2 YYDKDF (reference sequence). This CDR3 spans 14 amino acids. The ends were cut back, 4 bases at V and 0 bases at J, with 8 bases in the middle.

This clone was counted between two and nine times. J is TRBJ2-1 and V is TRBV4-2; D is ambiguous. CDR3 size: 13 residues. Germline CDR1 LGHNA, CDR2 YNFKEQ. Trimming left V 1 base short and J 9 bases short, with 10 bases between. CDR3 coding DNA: TGTGCCAGCAGCCAAGTTTCGGTCGGTGAGCAGTTCTTC. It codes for CASSQVSVGEQFF.